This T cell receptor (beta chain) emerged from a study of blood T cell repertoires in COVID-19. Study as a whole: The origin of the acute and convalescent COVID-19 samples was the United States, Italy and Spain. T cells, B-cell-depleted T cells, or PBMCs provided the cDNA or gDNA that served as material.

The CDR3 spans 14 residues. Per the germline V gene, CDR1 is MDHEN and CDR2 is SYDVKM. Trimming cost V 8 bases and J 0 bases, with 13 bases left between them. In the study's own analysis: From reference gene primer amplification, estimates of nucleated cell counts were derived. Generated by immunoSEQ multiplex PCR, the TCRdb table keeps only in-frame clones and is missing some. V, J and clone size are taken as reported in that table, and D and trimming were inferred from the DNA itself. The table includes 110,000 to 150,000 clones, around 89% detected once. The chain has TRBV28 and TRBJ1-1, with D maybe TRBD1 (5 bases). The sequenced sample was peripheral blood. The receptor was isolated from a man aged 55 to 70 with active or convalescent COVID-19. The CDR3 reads CASHPGAVNTEAFF. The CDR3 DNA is TGTGCCAGCCATCCTGGGGCAGTGAACACTGAAGCTTTCTTT.